This paragraph reports one T cell receptor (beta chain). The source of the sample is a study of blood T cell repertoires in COVID-19. The participants were between roughly 18 and 89 years old and came from 20 to 30 US areas. The J segment lost 3 bases and the V segment lost 5 bases, leaving 6 bases of the junction unmatched. CDR1 and CDR2 (germline): SGHTA, FQGTGA. The CDR3 contains 15 residues. TCRdb keeps only in-frame clones here, not all; method: immunoSEQ multiplex PCR. The table includes about 250,000 clones, roughly 89% detected once. The rearrangement uses TRBV7-3 and TRBJ2-1; TRBD2 aligns across 8 bases. Source material: PBMCs or T cells enriched from blood (not recorded which). This receptor was taken from a woman aged 30 to 39 with acute COVID-19. The CDR3 coding sequence is TGTGCCAGCAGCCCCGACGGGGGGGGCTACAATGAGCAGTTCTTC. This codes for CASSPDGGGYNEQFF.